This T cell receptor beta chain emerged from a study of T cell responses to AZD1222 COVID-19 vaccine. General study results and limits: The study sampled repertoires only after the peak T cell response.

Profiling relied on immunoSEQ multiplex PCR, and the TCRdb table lists in-frame clones only, not all of them. Found here are 90,000 to 150,000 clones, approximately 88% of them singletons; the top ten hold less than 4.5%. About this clone itself: The antigen is unknown.

The CDR3 contains 15 residues. In germline, CDR1 is WSHSY, CDR2 SAAADI. V shed 0 bases and J shed 5 bases, with 11 bases lying between them. The genes are TRBV10-2 and TRBJ1-5; D not resolved. The TCR comes from an adult in good health. This specimen consisted of peripheral blood, obtained on day 0 of AZD1222 vaccination. The CDR3 reads CASSESREGDQPQHF. The CDR3 DNA is TGCGCCAGCAGTGAGTCGAGAGAAGGAGATCAGCCCCAGCATTTT.